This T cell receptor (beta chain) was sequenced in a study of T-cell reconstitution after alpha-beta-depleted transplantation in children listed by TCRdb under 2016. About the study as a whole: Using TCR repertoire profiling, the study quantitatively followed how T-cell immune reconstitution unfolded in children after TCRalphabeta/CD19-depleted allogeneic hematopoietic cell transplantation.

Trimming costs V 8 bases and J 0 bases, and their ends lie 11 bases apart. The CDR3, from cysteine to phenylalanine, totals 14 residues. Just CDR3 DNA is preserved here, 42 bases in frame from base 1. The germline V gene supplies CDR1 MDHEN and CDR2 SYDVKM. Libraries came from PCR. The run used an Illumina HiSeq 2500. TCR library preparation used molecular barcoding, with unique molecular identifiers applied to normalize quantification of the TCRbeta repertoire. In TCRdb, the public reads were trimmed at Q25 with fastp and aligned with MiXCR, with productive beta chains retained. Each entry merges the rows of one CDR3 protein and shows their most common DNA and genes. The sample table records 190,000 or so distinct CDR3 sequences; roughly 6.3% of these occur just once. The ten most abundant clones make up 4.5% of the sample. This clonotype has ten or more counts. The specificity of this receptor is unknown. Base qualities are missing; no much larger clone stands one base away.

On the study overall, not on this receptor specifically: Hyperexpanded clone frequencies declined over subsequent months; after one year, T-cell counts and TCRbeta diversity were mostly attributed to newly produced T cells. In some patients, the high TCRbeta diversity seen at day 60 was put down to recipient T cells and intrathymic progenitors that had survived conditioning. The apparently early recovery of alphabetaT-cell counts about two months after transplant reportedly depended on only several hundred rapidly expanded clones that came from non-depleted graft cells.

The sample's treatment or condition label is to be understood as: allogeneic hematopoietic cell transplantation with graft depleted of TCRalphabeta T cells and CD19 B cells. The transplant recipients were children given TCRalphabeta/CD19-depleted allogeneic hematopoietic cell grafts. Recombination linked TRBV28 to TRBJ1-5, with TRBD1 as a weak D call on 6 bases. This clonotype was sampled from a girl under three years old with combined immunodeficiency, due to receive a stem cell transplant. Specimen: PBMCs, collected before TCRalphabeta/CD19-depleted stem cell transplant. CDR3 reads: CASSDSYSNQPQHF. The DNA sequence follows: TGTGCCAGCTCGGACAGTTATAGCAATCAGCCCCAGCATTTT.